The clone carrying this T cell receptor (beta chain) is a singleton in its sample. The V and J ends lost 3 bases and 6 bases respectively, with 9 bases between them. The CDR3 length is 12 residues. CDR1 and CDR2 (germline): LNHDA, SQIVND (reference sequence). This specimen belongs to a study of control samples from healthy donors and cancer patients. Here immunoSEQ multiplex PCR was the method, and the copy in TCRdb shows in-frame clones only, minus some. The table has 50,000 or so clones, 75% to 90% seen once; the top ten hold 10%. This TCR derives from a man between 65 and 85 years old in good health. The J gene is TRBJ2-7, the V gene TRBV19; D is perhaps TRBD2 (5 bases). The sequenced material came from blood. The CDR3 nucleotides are TGTGCCAGTAGTATGGGAGTAGGCGAGCAGTACTTC. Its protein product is CASSMGVGEQYF.